These T cell receptor beta chains were read from a single sample in a study of T-cell memory formation after mild COVID-19. TCRdb itself ran the 5' RACE reads through MiXCR, one entry per CDR3 protein. The table shows over 250,000 distinct CDR3 sequences, with 15% occurring only once. Material: PBMCs or a T cell subset sorted from them (not recorded which). Receptors originate from a man aged 18 to 35 who had mild COVID-19 (a few samples of this study predate the infection). Cell type and time point are not known. Each CDR3 is given with its conserved first and last residue. The order of the fields is J gene, V gene, D gene, clone size, CDR3 protein, CDR3 DNA. A D gene is named only where the DNA matches it firmly. Size is omitted from some rows. Given values are once, few, many or a class for expanded clones.

>TRBJ2-1|TRBV2|.|.
CASTWTPPGEQFF
TGTGCCAGCACATGGACTCCCCCAGGAGAGCAGTTCTTC
>TRBJ2-5|TRBV7-9|.|.
CASTSGAERQETQYF
TGTGCCAGCACGAGTGGGGCAGAACGCCAAGAGACCCAGTACTTC
>TRBJ1-5|TRBV6-6|.|few
CASSYSADQSNQPQHF
TGTGCCAGCAGTTATTCAGCGGATCAAAGCAATCAGCCCCAGCATTTT
>TRBJ1-3|TRBV20-1|.|.
CSAQSRGGGNTIYF
TGCAGTGCCCAGTCGAGGGGCGGAGGAAACACCATATATTTT
>TRBJ1-6|TRBV4-1|.|few
CASSQEGLSSYNSPLHF
TGCGCCAGCAGCCAAGAGGGTCTGAGCTCCTATAATTCACCCCTCCACTTT
>TRBJ1-6|TRBV20-1|.|.
CSAPRQVANSPLHF
TGCAGTGCACCCCGACAGGTGGCCAATTCACCCCTCCACTTT
>TRBJ2-4|TRBV11-1|.|few
CASSLALQPNIQYF
TGTGCCAGCAGCTTAGCCTTACAGCCAAACATTCAGTACTTC
>TRBJ1-1|TRBV4-1|TRBD1|.
CASSQDLGDSNTEAFF
TGCGCCAGCAGCCAAGACCTTGGGGACAGCAACACTGAAGCTTTCTTT
>TRBJ2-2|TRBV9|.|.
CASSFHQGRLDTGELFF
TGTGCCAGCAGCTTCCATCAGGGCAGGCTTGACACCGGGGAGCTGTTTTTT
>TRBJ2-1|TRBV29-1|.|.
CSVEDLRGGNNEQFF
TGCAGCGTTGAAGATCTGCGGGGCGGGAACAATGAGCAGTTCTTC
>TRBJ1-1|TRBV5-1|TRBD1|few
CASSLDPGQGATNTEAFF
TGCGCCAGCAGTCTTGATCCGGGACAGGGGGCGACGAACACTGAAGCTTTCTTT
>TRBJ2-5|TRBV5-1|TRBD2|once
CASSLGRTSQETQYF
TGCGCCAGCAGCTTGGGTAGGACTAGCCAAGAGACCCAGTACTTC
>TRBJ1-5|TRBV12-3/TRBV12-4|.|few
CASRGPSGWAQHF
TGTGCCAGCAGGGGGCCAAGCGGTTGGGCCCAGCATTTT
>TRBJ2-5|TRBV20-1|TRBD2|few
CSARIGTSQETQYF
TGCAGTGCTCGTATAGGGACTAGCCAAGAGACCCAGTACTTC
>TRBJ1-2|TRBV20-1|.|.
CSARATGPNYGYTF
TGCAGTGCTAGGGCCACAGGGCCAAACTATGGCTACACCTTC
>TRBJ2-1|TRBV5-4|TRBD2|few
CASSLGLAGREQFF
TGTGCCAGCAGCTTGGGACTAGCGGGTCGTGAGCAGTTCTTC
>TRBJ2-1|TRBV4-3|.|.
CASSQDYTSNEQFF
TGCGCCAGCAGCCAAGATTATACTTCAAATGAGCAGTTCTTC
>TRBJ2-1|TRBV7-8|TRBD2|many
CASSLGTSGANEQFF
TGTGCCAGCAGCTTAGGGACTAGCGGGGCGAATGAGCAGTTCTTC